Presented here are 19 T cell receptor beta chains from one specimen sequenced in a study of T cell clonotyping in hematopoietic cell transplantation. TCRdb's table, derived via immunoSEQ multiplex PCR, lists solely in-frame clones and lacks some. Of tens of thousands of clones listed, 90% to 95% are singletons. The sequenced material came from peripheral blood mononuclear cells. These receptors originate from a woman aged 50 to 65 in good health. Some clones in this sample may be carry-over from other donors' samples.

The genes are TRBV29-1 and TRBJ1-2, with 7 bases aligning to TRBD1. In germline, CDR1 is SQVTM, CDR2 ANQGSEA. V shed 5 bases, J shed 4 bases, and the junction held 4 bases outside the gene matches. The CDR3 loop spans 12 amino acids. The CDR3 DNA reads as TGCAGCGTTCAGACAGGGACCTATGGCTACACCTTC. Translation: CSVQTGTYGYTF. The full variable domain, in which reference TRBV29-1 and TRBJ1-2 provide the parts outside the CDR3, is SAVISQKPSRDICQRGTSLTIQCQVDSQVTMMFWYRQQPGQSLTLIATANQGSEATYESGFVIDKFPISRPNLTFSTLTVSNMSPEDSSIYLCSVQTGTYGYTFGSGTRLTVV.

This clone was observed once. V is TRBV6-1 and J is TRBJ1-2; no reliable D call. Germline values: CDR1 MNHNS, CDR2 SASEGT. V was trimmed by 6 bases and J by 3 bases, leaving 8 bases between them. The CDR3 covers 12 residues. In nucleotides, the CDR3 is TGTGCCAGCAGGGAACATGACTATGGCTACACCTTC. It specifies CASREHDYGYTF.

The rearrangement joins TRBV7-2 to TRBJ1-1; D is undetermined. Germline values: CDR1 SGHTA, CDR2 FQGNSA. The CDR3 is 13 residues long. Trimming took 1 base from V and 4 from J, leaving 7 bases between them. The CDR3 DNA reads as TGTGCCAGCAGCTTAGGAGTTGGCACTGAAGCTTTCTTT. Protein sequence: CASSLGVGTEAFF.

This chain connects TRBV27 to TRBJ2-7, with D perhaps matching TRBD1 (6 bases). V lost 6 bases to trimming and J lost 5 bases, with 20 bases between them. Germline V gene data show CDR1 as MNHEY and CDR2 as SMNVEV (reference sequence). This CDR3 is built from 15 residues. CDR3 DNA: TGTGCCAGCAGCAACGACACAGGGTATCTGGACGAGCAGTACTTC. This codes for CASSNDTGYLDEQYF.

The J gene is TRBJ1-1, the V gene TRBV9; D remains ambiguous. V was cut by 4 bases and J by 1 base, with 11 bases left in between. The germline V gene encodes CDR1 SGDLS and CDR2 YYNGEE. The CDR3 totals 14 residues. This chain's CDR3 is CASSTSTENTEAFF. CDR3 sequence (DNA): TGTGCCAGCAGCACTTCGACGGAGAACACTGAAGCTTTCTTT.

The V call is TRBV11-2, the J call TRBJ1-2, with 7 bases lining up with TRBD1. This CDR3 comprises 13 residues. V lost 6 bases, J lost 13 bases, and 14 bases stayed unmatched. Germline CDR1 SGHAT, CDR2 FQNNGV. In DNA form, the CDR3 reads TGTGCCAGCAGGGGGGTCGGGACAGCGGTTTTCACCTTC. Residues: CASRGVGTAVFTF.

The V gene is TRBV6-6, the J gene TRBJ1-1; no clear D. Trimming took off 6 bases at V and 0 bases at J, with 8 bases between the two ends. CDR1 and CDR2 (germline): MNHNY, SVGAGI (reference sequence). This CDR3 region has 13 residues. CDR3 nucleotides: TGTGCCAGCAGCCGTATGGTGAACACTGAAGCTTTCTTT. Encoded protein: CASSRMVNTEAFF.

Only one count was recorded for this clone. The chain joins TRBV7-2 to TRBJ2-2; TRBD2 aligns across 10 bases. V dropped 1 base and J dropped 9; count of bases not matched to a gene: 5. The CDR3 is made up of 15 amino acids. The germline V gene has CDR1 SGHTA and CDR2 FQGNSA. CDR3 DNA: TGTGCCAGCAGCTTAGAGCGGGGGGGCCTCAGGGAGCTGTTTTTT. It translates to CASSLERGGLRELFF.

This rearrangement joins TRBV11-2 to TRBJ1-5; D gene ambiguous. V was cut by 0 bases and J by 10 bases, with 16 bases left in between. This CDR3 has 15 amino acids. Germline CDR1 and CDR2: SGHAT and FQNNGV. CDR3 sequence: CASSLDHHYKYPQHF. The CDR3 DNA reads TGTGCCAGCAGCTTAGATCACCACTATAAGTATCCCCAGCATTTT.

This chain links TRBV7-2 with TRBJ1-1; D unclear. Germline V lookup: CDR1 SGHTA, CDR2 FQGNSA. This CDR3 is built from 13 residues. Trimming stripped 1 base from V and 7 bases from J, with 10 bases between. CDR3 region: CASSLERIVEAFF. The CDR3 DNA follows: TGTGCCAGCAGCTTAGAGAGGATAGTTGAAGCTTTCTTT.

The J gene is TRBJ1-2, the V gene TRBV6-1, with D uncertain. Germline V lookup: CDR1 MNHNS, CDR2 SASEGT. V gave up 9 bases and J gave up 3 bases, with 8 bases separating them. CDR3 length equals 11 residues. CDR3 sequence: CASRPDYGYTF. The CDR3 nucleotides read TGTGCCAGTAGGCCGGACTATGGCTACACCTTC.

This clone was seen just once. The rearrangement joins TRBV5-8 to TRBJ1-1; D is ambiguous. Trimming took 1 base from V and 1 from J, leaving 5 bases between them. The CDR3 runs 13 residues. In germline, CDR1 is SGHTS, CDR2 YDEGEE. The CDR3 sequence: CASSLTQNTEAFF. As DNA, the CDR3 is TGTGCCAGCAGCTTGACGCAGAACACTGAAGCTTTCTTT.

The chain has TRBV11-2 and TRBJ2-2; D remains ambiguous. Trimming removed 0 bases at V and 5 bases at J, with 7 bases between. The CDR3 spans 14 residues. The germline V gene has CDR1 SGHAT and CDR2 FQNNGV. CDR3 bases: TGTGCCAGCAGCTTAGATCCTGGGACCGGGGAGCTGTTTTTT. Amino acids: CASSLDPGTGELFF.

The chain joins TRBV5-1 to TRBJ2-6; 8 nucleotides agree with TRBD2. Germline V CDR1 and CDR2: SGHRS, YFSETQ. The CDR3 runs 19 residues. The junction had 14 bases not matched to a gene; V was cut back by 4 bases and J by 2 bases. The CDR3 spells CASSRGRGTSYAGANVLTF. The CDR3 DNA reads TGCGCCAGCAGCAGGGGACGCGGGACTAGTTATGCTGGGGCCAACGTCCTGACTTTC.

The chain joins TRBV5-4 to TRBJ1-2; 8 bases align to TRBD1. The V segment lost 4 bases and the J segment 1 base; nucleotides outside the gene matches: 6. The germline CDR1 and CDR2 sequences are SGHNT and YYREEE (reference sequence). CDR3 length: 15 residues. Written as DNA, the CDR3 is TGTGCCAGCAGCCCCGGACAGGGTGGTAACTATGGCTACACCTTC. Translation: CASSPGQGGNYGYTF.

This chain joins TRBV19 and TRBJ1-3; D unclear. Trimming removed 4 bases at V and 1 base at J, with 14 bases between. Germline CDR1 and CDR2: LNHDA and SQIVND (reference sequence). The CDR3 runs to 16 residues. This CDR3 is CASSNLPGKSGNTIYF. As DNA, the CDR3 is TGTGCCAGTAGTAATCTGCCAGGAAAATCTGGAAACACCATATATTTT.

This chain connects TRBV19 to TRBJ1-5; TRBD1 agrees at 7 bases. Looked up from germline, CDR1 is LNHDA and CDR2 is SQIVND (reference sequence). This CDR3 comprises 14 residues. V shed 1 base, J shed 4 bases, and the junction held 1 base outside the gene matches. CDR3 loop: CASSIAQGNQPQHF. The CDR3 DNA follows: TGTGCCAGTAGTATAGCACAGGGGAATCAGCCCCAGCATTTT.

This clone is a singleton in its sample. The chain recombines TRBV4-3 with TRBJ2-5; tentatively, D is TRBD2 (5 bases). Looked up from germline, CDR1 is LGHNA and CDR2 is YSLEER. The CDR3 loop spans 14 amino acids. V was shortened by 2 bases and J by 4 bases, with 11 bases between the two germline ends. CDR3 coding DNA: TGCGCCAGCAGCCAACAGGAGGCGGGAGAGACCCAGTACTTC. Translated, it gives CASSQQEAGETQYF.

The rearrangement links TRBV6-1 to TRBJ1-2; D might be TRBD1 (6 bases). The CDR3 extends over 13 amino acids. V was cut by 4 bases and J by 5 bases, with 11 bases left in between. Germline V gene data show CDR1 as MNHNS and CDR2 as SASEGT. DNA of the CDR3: TGTGCCAGCAGTGTGACAGGTTTATATGGCTACACCTTC. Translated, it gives CASSVTGLYGYTF.